This record concerns one T cell receptor beta chain sequence. These data are taken from a study of blood T cell repertoires in COVID-19. Study-level background: The United States, Italy and Spain provided the acute and convalescent COVID-19 samples.

The method was immunoSEQ multiplex PCR; TCRdb's version includes in-frame clones alone and lacks a portion of them. The profile covers roughly 250,000 clones, with approximately 78% appearing a single time and around 12% taken by the ten largest. The CDR3 is 17 residues long. CDR1 KGHSH and CDR2 LQKENI come from the germline V gene. V shed 3 bases and J 4 bases; nucleotides not matched to a gene: 14. This sequence was found in a woman in her fifties or sixties with active or convalescent COVID-19. V and J are TRBV18 and TRBJ1-2; 7 bases are a match to TRBD1. The specimen was peripheral blood. CDR3 DNA sequence: TGTGCCAGCTCACCCCCTTTAGACAGGGTGGCCACCTATGGCTACACCTTC. It yields the protein CASSPPLDRVATYGYTF.